The TCR beta chain under discussion was sequenced for a study of blood T cell repertoires in COVID-19. Across the whole study: Sample material is recorded as cDNA or gDNA derived from T cells, B-cell-depleted T cells, or PBMCs.

The Seattle site enrolled patients during active infection and followed them longitudinally. Per the authors' pipeline: For nucleated cells, counts were estimated from reference gene primer amplification. Sequenced by immunoSEQ multiplex PCR; TCRdb stores in-frame clones only, minus some. V and J calls and clone size are those listed in that table; D and trimming were worked out from the DNA. Of about 250,000 clones in the sample, around 88% were seen once. Material for sequencing was peripheral blood. This receptor was taken from a woman over 75 with COVID-19, enrolled during active disease.

The CDR3 protein is CATSQGGAGAVNNEQFF. CDR3 nucleotide sequence: TGTGCCACCAGTCAAGGGGGAGCGGGGGCGGTTAATAATGAGCAGTTCTTC. The chain is built from TRBV24-1 and TRBJ2-1, with 8 bases matching TRBD2. CDR3 length: 17 amino acids. In germline, CDR1 is KGHDR, CDR2 SFDVKD. The trim removed 6 bases at V and 7 bases at J, leaving 16 bases unmatched.